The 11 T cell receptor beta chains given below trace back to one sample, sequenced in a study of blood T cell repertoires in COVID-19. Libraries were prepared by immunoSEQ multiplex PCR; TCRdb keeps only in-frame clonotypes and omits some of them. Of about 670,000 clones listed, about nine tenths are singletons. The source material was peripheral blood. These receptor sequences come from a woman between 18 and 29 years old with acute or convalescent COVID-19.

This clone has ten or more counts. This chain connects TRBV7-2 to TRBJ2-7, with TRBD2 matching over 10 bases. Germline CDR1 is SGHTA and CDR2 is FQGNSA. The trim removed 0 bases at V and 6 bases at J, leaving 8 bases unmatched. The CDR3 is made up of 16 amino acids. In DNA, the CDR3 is TGTGCCAGCAGCTTAGCCGAGCGGGGGGGCCTCTCCGAGCAGTACTTC. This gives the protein CASSLAERGGLSEQYF.

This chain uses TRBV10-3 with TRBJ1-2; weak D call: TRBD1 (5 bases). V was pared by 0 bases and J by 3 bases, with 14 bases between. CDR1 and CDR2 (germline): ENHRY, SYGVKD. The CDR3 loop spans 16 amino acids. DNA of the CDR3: TGTGCCATCAGTGAGTCCGTCTTGGGGGGGGACTATGGCTACACCTTC. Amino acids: CAISESVLGGDYGYTF.

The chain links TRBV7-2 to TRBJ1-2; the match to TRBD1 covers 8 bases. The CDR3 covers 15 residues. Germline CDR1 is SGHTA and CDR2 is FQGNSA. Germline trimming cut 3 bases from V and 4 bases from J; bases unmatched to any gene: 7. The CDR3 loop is CASSLQTGDSYGYTF. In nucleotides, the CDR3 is TGTGCCAGCAGCTTGCAGACAGGGGACAGCTATGGCTACACCTTC.

The DNA for the CDR3 is TGTGCCAGCAGTAGGACAGCTGCTAACTATGGCTACACCTTC. This sequence encodes CASSRTAANYGYTF. The chain has TRBV7-3 and TRBJ1-2, with a possible D match to TRBD1 (6 bases). V was clipped by 6 bases and J by 0 bases, with 11 bases between them. Germline V gives CDR1 SGHTA, CDR2 FQGTGA. The CDR3 is made up of 14 amino acids.

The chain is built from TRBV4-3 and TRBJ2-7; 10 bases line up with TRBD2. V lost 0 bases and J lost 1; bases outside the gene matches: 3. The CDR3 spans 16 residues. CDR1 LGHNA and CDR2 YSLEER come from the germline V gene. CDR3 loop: CASSQDPSGGSYEQYF. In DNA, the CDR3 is TGCGCCAGCAGCCAAGATCCTAGCGGGGGTTCCTACGAGCAGTACTTC.

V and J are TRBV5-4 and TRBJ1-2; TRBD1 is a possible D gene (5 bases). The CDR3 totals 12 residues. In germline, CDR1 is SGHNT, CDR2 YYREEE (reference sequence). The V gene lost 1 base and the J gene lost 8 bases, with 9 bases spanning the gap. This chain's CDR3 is CASSLSRQGYTF. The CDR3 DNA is TGTGCCAGCAGCTTGTCACGACAGGGCTACACCTTC. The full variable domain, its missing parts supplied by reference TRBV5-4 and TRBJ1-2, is ETGVTQSPTHLIKTRGQQVTLRCSSQSGHNTVSWYQQALGQGPQFIFQYYREEENGRGNFPPRFSGLQFPNYSSELNVNALELDDSALYLCASSLSRQGYTFGSGTRLTVV.

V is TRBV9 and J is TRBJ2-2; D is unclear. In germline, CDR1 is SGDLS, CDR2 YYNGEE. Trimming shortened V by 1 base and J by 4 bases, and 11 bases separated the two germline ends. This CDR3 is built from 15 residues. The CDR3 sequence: CASSVSPAGTGELFF. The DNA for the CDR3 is TGTGCCAGCAGCGTATCACCGGCAGGCACCGGGGAGCTGTTTTTT.

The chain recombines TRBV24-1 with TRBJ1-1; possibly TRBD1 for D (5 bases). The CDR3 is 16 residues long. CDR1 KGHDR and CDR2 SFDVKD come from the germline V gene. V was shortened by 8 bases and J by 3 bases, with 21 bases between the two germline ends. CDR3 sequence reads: CATTHGGVGEDTEAFF. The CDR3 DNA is TGTGCCACCACCCACGGGGGGGTGGGTGAGGACACTGAAGCTTTCTTT.

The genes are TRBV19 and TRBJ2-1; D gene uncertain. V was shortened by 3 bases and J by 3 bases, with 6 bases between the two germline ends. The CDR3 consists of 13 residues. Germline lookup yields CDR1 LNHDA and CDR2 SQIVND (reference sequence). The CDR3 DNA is TGTGCCAGTAGTATTTTCAACTACAATGAGCAGTTCTTC. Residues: CASSIFNYNEQFF.

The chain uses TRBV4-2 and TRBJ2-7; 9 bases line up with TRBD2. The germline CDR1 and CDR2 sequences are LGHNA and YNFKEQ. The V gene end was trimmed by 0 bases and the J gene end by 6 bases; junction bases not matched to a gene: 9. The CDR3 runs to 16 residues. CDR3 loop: CASSQEGGGASSEQYF. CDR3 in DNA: TGTGCCAGCAGCCAAGAGGGCGGGGGGGCGTCGTCCGAGCAGTACTTC.

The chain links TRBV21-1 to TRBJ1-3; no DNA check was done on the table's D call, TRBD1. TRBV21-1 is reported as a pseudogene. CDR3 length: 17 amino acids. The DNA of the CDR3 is TGTGCCAGCAGCAAAGCCAGGGGGCGCTTGGATGGAAACACCATATATTTT. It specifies CASSKARGRLDGNTIYF.